This T cell receptor beta chain derives from a study of type 1 regulatory T cells. Findings and limits, study-wide: Compared with non-Tr1 cells, Tr1 cells showed a narrower TCR repertoire.

TCRdb redid the calling of the reads with MiXCR, one entry per CDR3 protein. The table records around 5,700 distinct CDR3 sequences, roughly a third of them present only once. Germline lookup yields CDR1 LGHDT and CDR2 YNNKEL (reference sequence). J was trimmed by 5 bases and V by 0 bases; bases with no gene match: 10. This CDR3 contains 17 residues. Concerning this clonotype: Its antigen is undetermined.

This clonotype was obtained from a human donor in good health. The sequenced sample was cultured type 1 regulatory T (Tr1) cells, either the whole culture or a sorted fraction (not recorded which). This chain connects TRBV3-1 to TRBJ2-7; 10 bases fit TRBD2. The CDR3 loop is CASSQENLAGVPHEQYF. The CDR3 DNA reads as TGTGCCAGCAGCCAAGAGAACCTAGCGGGAGTTCCCCACGAGCAGTACTTC.